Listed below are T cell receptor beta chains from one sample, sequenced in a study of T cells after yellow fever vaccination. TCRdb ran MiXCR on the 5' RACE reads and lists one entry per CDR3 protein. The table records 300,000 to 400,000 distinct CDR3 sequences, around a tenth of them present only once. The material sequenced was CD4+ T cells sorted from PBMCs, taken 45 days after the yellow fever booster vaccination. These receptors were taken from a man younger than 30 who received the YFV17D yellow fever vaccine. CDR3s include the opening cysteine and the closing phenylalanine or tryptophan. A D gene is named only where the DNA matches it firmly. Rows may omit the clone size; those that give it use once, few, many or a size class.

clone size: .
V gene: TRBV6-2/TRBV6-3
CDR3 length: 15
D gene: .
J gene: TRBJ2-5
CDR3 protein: CASGKGEAVQETQYF
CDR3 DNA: TGTGCCAGCGGTAAAGGGGAAGCGGTTCAAGAGACCCAGTACTTC

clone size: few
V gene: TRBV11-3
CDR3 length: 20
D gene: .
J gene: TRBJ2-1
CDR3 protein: CASSQRLESDLLPSNNEQFF
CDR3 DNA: TGTGCCAGCAGCCAGAGACTTGAGTCCGACCTGCTACCCTCCAACAATGAGCAGTTCTTC

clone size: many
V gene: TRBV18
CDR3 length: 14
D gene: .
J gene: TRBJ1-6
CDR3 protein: CASSPGQYNSPLHF
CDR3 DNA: TGTGCCAGCTCACCAGGGCAGTATAATTCACCCCTCCACTTT

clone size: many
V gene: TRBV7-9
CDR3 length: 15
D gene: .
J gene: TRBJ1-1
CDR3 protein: CASSTHRGLNTEAFF
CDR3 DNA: TGTGCCAGCAGCACCCATCGGGGGCTTAACACTGAAGCTTTCTTT

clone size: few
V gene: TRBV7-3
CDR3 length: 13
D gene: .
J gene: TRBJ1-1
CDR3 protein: CASSPGTPREAFF
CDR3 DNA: TGTGCCAGCAGCCCTGGGACACCGCGGGAAGCTTTCTTT

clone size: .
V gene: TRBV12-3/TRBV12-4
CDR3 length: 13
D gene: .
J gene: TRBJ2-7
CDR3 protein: CASSFEFTSRPYF
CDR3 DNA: TGTGCCAGCAGTTTTGAGTTTACCTCTAGACCGTACTTC

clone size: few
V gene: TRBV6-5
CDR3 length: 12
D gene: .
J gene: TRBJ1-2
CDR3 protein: CASSGQYYGYTF
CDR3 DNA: TGTGCCAGCTCCGGACAGTACTATGGCTACACCTTC

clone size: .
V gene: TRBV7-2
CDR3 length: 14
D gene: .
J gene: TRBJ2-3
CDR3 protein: CASSQGGLWDTQYF
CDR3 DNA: TGTGCCAGCAGCCAGGGGGGGCTGTGGGATACGCAGTATTTT

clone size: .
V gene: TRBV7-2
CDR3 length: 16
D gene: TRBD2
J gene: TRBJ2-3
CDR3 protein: CASSSGLAGPTDTQYF
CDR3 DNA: TGTGCCAGCAGCTCGGGACTAGCGGGCCCCACAGATACGCAGTATTTT

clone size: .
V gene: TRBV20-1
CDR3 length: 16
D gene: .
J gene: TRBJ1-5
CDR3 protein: CSAREAGAISNQPQHF
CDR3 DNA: TGCAGTGCTAGAGAGGCAGGGGCTATAAGCAATCAGCCCCAGCATTTT

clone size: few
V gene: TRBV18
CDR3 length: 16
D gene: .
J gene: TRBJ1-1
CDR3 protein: CASSPQRTEMNTEAFF
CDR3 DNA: TGTGCCAGCTCACCACAACGGACCGAGATGAACACTGAAGCTTTCTTT

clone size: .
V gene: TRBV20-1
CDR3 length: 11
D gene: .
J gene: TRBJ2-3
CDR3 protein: CSARRADTQYF
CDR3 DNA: TGCAGTGCCAGGAGAGCAGATACGCAGTATTTT

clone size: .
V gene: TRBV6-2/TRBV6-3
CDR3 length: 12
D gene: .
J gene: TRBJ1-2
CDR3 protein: CASRGDSYGYTF
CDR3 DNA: TGTGCCAGCAGGGGAGACAGTTATGGCTACACCTTC

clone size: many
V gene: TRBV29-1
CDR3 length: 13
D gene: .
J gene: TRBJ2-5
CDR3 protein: CSVDVSGGETQYF
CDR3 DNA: TGCAGCGTTGATGTGTCCGGGGGAGAGACCCAGTACTTC

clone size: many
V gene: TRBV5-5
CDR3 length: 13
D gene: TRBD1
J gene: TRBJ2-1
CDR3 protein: CASSRTGGREQFF
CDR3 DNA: TGTGCCAGCAGCCGGACAGGGGGCCGTGAGCAGTTCTTC

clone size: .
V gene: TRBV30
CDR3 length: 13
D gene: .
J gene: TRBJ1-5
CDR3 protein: CAWSAMSNQPQHF
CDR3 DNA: TGTGCCTGGAGTGCCATGAGCAATCAGCCCCAGCATTTT